The 10 T cell receptor beta chains presented below share a single source sample, sequenced in a study of multiple sclerosis patients with progressive multifocal leukoencephalopathy. The table came from immunoSEQ multiplex PCR; TCRdb's copy has only in-frame clones and leaves some out. Here the sample spans approximately 27,000 clones, 75% to 90% being singletons. Time point meaning: time of PML onset. The sequences come from PBMCs, collected from a patient treated with natalizumab. The receptors derive from a young woman with progressive multifocal leukoencephalopathy.

The chain combines TRBV19 with TRBJ2-2; 11 nucleotides line up with TRBD2. In germline, CDR1 is LNHDA, CDR2 SQIVND (reference sequence). The CDR3 totals 19 residues. With V trimmed by 7 bases and J by 0 bases, 13 bases remained unmatched. CDR3 in amino acids: CASMQIGTSGFSNTGELFF. The DNA for the CDR3 is TGTGCCAGTATGCAAATCGGGACTAGCGGTTTTTCGAACACCGGGGAGCTGTTTTTT.

The chain carries TRBV6-5 and TRBJ1-5, with 8 positions matching TRBD1. Trimming took 5 bases from V and 5 from J; bases not matched to a gene: 8. The V gene's germline CDR1 is MNHEY and CDR2 SVGAGI. CDR3 length: 15 amino acids. CDR3 in DNA: TGTGCCAGCAGTCGCAGGACAGGGCTAGATCAGCCCCAGCATTTT. It codes for CASSRRTGLDQPQHF.

The gene calls are TRBV11-2 and TRBJ1-6; 11 bases are a match to TRBD1. The germline CDR1 and CDR2 sequences are SGHAT and FQNNGV. The length of the CDR3 is 16 residues. J was trimmed by 8 bases and V by 3 bases; bases with no gene match: 6. The chain's CDR3 is CASSFWTGGGDSPLHF. The DNA of the CDR3 is TGTGCCAGCAGCTTCTGGACAGGGGGCGGCGATTCACCCCTCCACTTT. The full variable domain, completed using reference TRBV11-2 and TRBJ1-6, is EAGVAQSPRYKIIEKRQSVAFWCNPISGHATLYWYQQILGQGPKLLIQFQNNGVVDDSQLPKDRFSAERLKGVDSTLKIQPAKLEDSAVYLCASSFWTGGGDSPLHFGNGTRLTVT.

This chain links TRBV4-2 with TRBJ2-7; possibly TRBD2 for D (6 bases). The ends were cut back, 0 bases at V and 2 bases at J, with 11 bases in the middle. This CDR3 is 15 amino acids long. Germline CDR1 is LGHNA and CDR2 is YNFKEQ. In DNA form, the CDR3 reads TGTGCCAGCAGCCAAGAGGCGGGAAGAACCTACGAGCAGTACTTC. It translates to CASSQEAGRTYEQYF.

The V gene is TRBV6-5, the J gene TRBJ2-7; TRBD1 might be the D (6 bases). CDR1 is MNHEY and CDR2 is SVGAGI in the germline V gene. This CDR3 comprises 12 residues. The V end was cut by 2 bases, the J end by 5 bases, with 7 bases between. CDR3 nucleotides: TGTGCCAGCAGTTACGGACAGAACGAGCAGTACTTC. It codes for CASSYGQNEQYF.

The V call is TRBV28, the J call TRBJ2-7, with TRBD2 identical over 9 bases. V dropped 5 bases and J dropped 0; count of bases not matched to a gene: 5. The CDR3 loop spans 15 amino acids. Germline V gene lookup returns CDR1 MDHEN and CDR2 SYDVKM. The CDR3 protein is CASSLSGGGSYEQYF. The CDR3 DNA is TGTGCCAGCAGTCTTAGCGGGGGAGGCTCCTACGAGCAGTACTTC.

This clone showed up just once. The V gene is TRBV7-2, the J gene TRBJ1-5; TRBD1 might be the D (5 bases). The CDR3 has 13 amino acids. Germline V gene lookup returns CDR1 SGHTA and CDR2 FQGNSA. V lost 5 bases and J lost 6, with 11 bases in between. CDR3 DNA sequence: TGTGCCAGCAGCCCCAGGGAAGGTCAGCCCCAGCATTTT. As protein: CASSPREGQPQHF.

The chain carries TRBV5-1 and TRBJ2-3; D remains unclear. Trimming took off 0 bases at V and 6 bases at J, with 11 bases between the two ends. CDR1 and CDR2 (germline): SGHRS, YFSETQ. The CDR3 totals 14 residues. Written as DNA, the CDR3 is TGCGCCAGCAGCTTGGGAGGAGCCGGGGATACGCAGTATTTT. Protein product: CASSLGGAGDTQYF.

The chain carries TRBV5-6 and TRBJ1-1, with D possibly TRBD1 on 5 matching bases. The V gene's germline CDR1 is SGHDT and CDR2 YYEEEE. The CDR3 is made up of 13 amino acids. V lost 4 bases to trimming and J lost 1 base, with 8 bases between them. The CDR3 loop reads CASSPGANTEAFF. The CDR3 DNA reads TGTGCCAGCAGCCCCGGGGCGAACACTGAAGCTTTCTTT.

The chain recombines TRBV28 with TRBJ2-1, with D tentatively TRBD1 (6 bases). CDR3 length: 16 amino acids. Deletions cut 5 bases from V and 7 bases from J, with 21 bases between. Germline assignment: CDR1 MDHEN and CDR2 SYDVKM. This CDR3 is CASSPNPRGFGNEQFF. The CDR3 nucleotides are TGTGCCAGCAGTCCGAACCCTAGGGGGTTTGGAAATGAGCAGTTCTTC.